Each of the 14 T cell receptor beta chains below was sequenced from the same sample in a study of PD-1 blockade in classical Hodgkin lymphoma. Using immunoSEQ multiplex PCR, the repertoire was profiled, and TCRdb retains in-frame clones only, with some absent. The sample has 75,000 to 95,000 clones, 83% seen once; the top ten hold about a sixth. Indicated time point: cycle 4 day 1 (C4D1), after more than five weeks of nivolumab. Every patient experienced relapse after autologous stem cell transplantation, and brentuximab vedotin exposure varied. The source material was peripheral blood mononuclear cells (PBMCs), sampled before the fourth cycle of nivolumab. These receptors originate from a human donor with classical Hodgkin lymphoma.

The sample holds many counts of this clone. The rearrangement joins TRBV4-1 to TRBJ2-7, with 7 bases identical to TRBD1. V lost 5 bases, J lost 1 base, and 11 bases stayed unmatched. Germline V CDR1 and CDR2: MGHRA, YSYEKL. CDR3 length: 16 residues. Here the CDR3 reads CASSGRERQGSYEQYF. The CDR3 DNA follows: TGCGCCAGCAGCGGACGAGAAAGACAGGGTTCCTACGAGCAGTACTTC.

The chain has TRBV28 and TRBJ1-1; TRBD1 might be the D (5 bases). The V gene lost 7 bases and the J gene lost 1 base, with 10 bases spanning the gap. The CDR3 totals 13 residues. The germline V gene has CDR1 MDHEN and CDR2 SYDVKM. The CDR3 coding sequence is TGTGCCAGCATTGAGGGGAGGAACACTGAAGCTTTCTTT. Protein product: CASIEGRNTEAFF.

This chain uses TRBV5-6 with TRBJ1-1; the D gene is possibly TRBD1 (5 bases). Per germline, CDR1 SGHDT and CDR2 YYEEEE. The V end lost 3 bases, the J end lost 4 bases, and 10 bases lay between the germline ends. This CDR3 is 13 amino acids long. DNA of the CDR3: TGTGCCAGCAGCTCGGAGGGGCGCACTGAAGCTTTCTTT. Protein: CASSSEGRTEAFF.

This chain uses TRBV6-5 with TRBJ2-5; the match to TRBD1 covers 7 bases. The CDR3 is 13 amino acids. Germline-derived CDR1 and CDR2 are MNHEY and SVGAGI. Trimming at V came to 5 bases and at J to 7 bases, leaving 7 bases not matched to a gene. This chain's CDR3 is CASSTTGVGTQYF. DNA of the CDR3: TGTGCCAGCAGTACAACAGGGGTGGGGACCCAGTACTTC.

The chain couples TRBV6-1 to TRBJ1-3, with D possibly being TRBD1 (5 bases). The V gene's germline CDR1 is MNHNS and CDR2 SASEGT. With 1 base removed from V and 1 base from J, the gap between germline ends came to 11 bases. CDR3 length equals 16 residues. The DNA of the CDR3 is TGTGCCAGCAGTGAAGGGTGGGGCTTGTCTGGAAACACCATATATTTT. Translation: CASSEGWGLSGNTIYF.

The rearrangement uses TRBV11-2 and TRBJ2-5, with D maybe TRBD2 (5 bases). CDR1 is SGHAT, CDR2 FQNNGV, per germline. This CDR3 region has 12 residues. V gave up 1 base and J gave up 5 bases, with 5 bases separating them. This chain's CDR3 is CASSLGEETQYF. DNA for the CDR3: TGTGCCAGCAGCTTAGGGGAGGAGACCCAGTACTTC. Using reference TRBV11-2 and TRBJ2-5 for the parts outside the CDR3, the full variable domain is EAGVAQSPRYKIIEKRQSVAFWCNPISGHATLYWYQQILGQGPKLLIQFQNNGVVDDSQLPKDRFSAERLKGVDSTLKIQPAKLEDSAVYLCASSLGEETQYFGPGTRLLVL.

The rearrangement uses TRBV30 and TRBJ2-7; 7 nucleotides align to TRBD2. Trimming removed 3 bases from V and 0 bases from J; junction bases left unmatched: 5. Germline CDR1 and CDR2: GTSNPN and SVGIG (reference sequence). The CDR3 runs 14 residues. The CDR3 DNA sequence: TGTGCCTGGAGCCCCGGCGGGAGCTCCTACGAGCAGTACTTC. Translation: CAWSPGGSSYEQYF.

This clone came up once. The chain has TRBV11-2 and TRBJ2-3; maybe TRBD1 (5 bases). Germline CDR1 SGHAT, CDR2 FQNNGV. The CDR3 covers 15 residues. Trimming removed 1 base at V and 6 bases at J, with 14 bases between. The CDR3 is CASSLGGEYRDTQYF. CDR3 nucleotides: TGTGCCAGCAGCTTAGGGGGCGAGTATCGGGATACGCAGTATTTT.

V and J are TRBV30 and TRBJ2-3; D is perhaps TRBD1 or TRBD2 (5 bases each). This CDR3 has 12 residues. Germline CDR1 reads GTSNPN; CDR2 reads SVGIG (reference sequence). Trimming left V 2 bases short and J 6 bases short, with 9 bases between. The CDR3 loop is CAWSTGTDTQYF. CDR3 DNA: TGTGCCTGGAGTACGGGGACCGATACGCAGTATTTT.

V usage is TRBV4-2 and J usage is TRBJ1-1; TRBD1 might be the D (5 bases). V lost 3 bases to trimming and J lost 5 bases, with 10 bases between them. The CDR3 extends over 13 amino acids. Germline CDR1 and CDR2: LGHNA and YNFKEQ. The chain's CDR3 is CASSQGRRTEAFF. The CDR3 DNA is TGTGCCAGCAGCCAGGGGCGGCGAACTGAAGCTTTCTTT.

V gene TRBV5-4 combines with J gene TRBJ2-6; 7 bases are a match to TRBD1. V trimming: 3 bases; J trimming: 3 bases; junction bases outside the gene matches: 15. There are 19 residues in the CDR3. Germline CDR1 SGHNT, CDR2 YYREEE (reference sequence). Here the CDR3 DNA reads TGTGCCAGCAGCTCGAGGCCTATAGGGGGCGATGGTGGGGCCAACGTCCTGACTTTC. Protein product: CASSSRPIGGDGGANVLTF.

The chain couples TRBV19 to TRBJ2-3; maybe TRBD1 (5 bases). This CDR3 comprises 15 residues. CDR1 is LNHDA, CDR2 SQIVND, per germline (reference sequence). V was clipped by 2 bases and J by 0 bases, with 9 bases between them. This chain's CDR3 is CASSITRASTDTQYF. The CDR3 DNA reads as TGTGCCAGTAGTATAACCAGGGCCAGCACAGATACGCAGTATTTT.

This sequence joins TRBV11-2 and TRBJ1-1, with a weak D call TRBD1 (5 bases). This CDR3 comprises 12 residues. Germline CDR1 is SGHAT and CDR2 is FQNNGV. CDR3 DNA sequence: TGTGCTATACGGGGGGGGAACACTGAAGCTTTCTTT. It is translated as CAIRGGNTEAFF.

The rearrangement links TRBV13 to TRBJ1-1; TRBD1 matches 10 bases. The germline CDR1 and CDR2 sequences are PRHDT and FYEKMQ (reference sequence). The V and J ends lost 5 bases and 3 bases, in that order; junction bases with no gene match: 6. The CDR3 extends over 15 amino acids. The CDR3 sequence: CASSPWGTGDTEAFF. In DNA form, the CDR3 reads TGTGCCAGCAGCCCATGGGGGACAGGGGACACTGAAGCTTTCTTT.